The 16 T cell receptor beta chains below were found in one sample sequenced in a study of OX40 agonist ivuxolimab in advanced cancers. Profiling relied on immunoSEQ multiplex PCR, and the TCRdb table lists in-frame clones only, not all of them. The sample carries some 72,000 clones, roughly 92% recorded once. Specimen: CD4+ or CD8+ T cells sorted from blood, collected in a trial of the OX40 agonist ivuxolimab. The receptors come from an adult with an advanced solid tumor such as melanoma, head and neck, liver or kidney cancer.

The CDR3 protein is CASSDRDSPEPQHF. In DNA form, the CDR3 reads TGTGCCAGCAGTGATCGAGACTCTCCCGAGCCCCAGCATTTT. The J gene is TRBJ1-5, the V gene TRBV6-4; D uncertain. Between the trimmed V and J ends, which lost 3 bases and 8 bases, there was a span of 14 bases. The germline gives CDR1 MRHNA, CDR2 SNTAGT. CDR3 size: 14 residues.

V is TRBV5-4 and J is TRBJ2-5; D may be TRBD2 (6 bases). The CDR3 has 14 residues. Trimming cost V 4 bases and J 4 bases, with 14 bases left between them. Germline assignment: CDR1 SGHNT and CDR2 YYREEE (reference sequence). The CDR3 DNA reads TGTGCCAGCAGCCGGGGGTCCCAGGGAGAGACCCAGTACTTC. Amino acids: CASSRGSQGETQYF. The full variable domain, completed using reference TRBV5-4 and TRBJ2-5, is ETGVTQSPTHLIKTRGQQVTLRCSSQSGHNTVSWYQQALGQGPQFIFQYYREEENGRGNFPPRFSGLQFPNYSSELNVNALELDDSALYLCASSRGSQGETQYFGPGTRLLVL.

A remark on this clone: One junction end does not reproduce the germline sequence, and a read error may be involved. The V gene is TRBV7-7, the J gene TRBJ2-5, with TRBD1 as a possible D gene (5 bases). CDR3 length: 14 amino acids. Germline loops: CDR1 SSHAT, CDR2 FNYEAQ (reference sequence). CDR3 nucleotides: TGTGCTAGCAGCTCCTCGACAGTCCAGGAGACCCAGTACTTC. This sequence encodes CASSSSTVQETQYF.

In its sample, this clone was seen a few times. CDR3 loop: CASSLVEGSPLHF. For the CDR3, the DNA is TGCGCCAGCAGCTTAGTAGAGGGATCACCCCTCCACTTT. The chain joins TRBV5-1 to TRBJ1-6; D not resolved. Trimming pared 2 bases from V and 10 bases from J, leaving 10 bases between. CDR3 length: 13 residues. CDR1 SGHRS and CDR2 YFSETQ come from the germline V gene.

This rearrangement joins TRBV30 to TRBJ2-7; D is unresolved. Trimming pared 1 base from V and 12 bases from J, leaving 16 bases between. This CDR3 is 12 amino acids long. CDR1 is GTSNPN, CDR2 SVGIG, per germline (reference sequence). CDR3 residues: CAWSARASPRYF. CDR3 bases: TGTGCCTGGAGTGCACGGGCCTCTCCCCGGTACTTC.

In the case of this clone: The sample carries other DNA sequences with the same CDR3. This CDR3 is CASSEYNEQFF. The CDR3 coding sequence is TGTGCCAGCAGTGAGTACAATGAGCAGTTCTTC. The rearrangement links TRBV2 to TRBJ2-1; D gene unclear. In germline, CDR1 is SNHLY, CDR2 FYNNEI. The CDR3 length is 11 residues. V lost 3 bases and J lost 4, with 1 base in between.

The chain couples TRBV5-1 to TRBJ2-3; 13 positions agree with TRBD2. The CDR3 has 15 residues. V dropped 3 bases and J dropped 4; count of bases not matched to a gene: 2. Germline V gene sequence: CDR1 SGHRS, CDR2 YFSETQ. The CDR3 DNA is TGCGCCAGCAGCTGGGGACTAGCGGGGCCAGATACGCAGTATTTT. Translated: CASSWGLAGPDTQYF.

The V gene is TRBV18, the J gene TRBJ1-2, with 8 bases matching TRBD1. The CDR3 runs 15 residues. Losses at the gene ends were 5 bases for V and 8 bases for J; bases not matched to a gene: 13. Germline CDR1 and CDR2: KGHSH and LQKENI. CDR3 region: CASSTRTGRIGGYTF. CDR3 bases: TGTGCCAGCTCAACGAGGACAGGGCGAATCGGAGGCTACACCTTC.

The chain carries TRBV6-4 and TRBJ2-3; no reliable D call. CDR3 size: 14 residues. Trimming took off 2 bases at V and 4 bases at J, with 10 bases between the two ends. In germline, CDR1 is MRHNA, CDR2 SNTAGT. The CDR3 here is CASSDTPWADTQYF. CDR3 DNA sequence: TGTGCCAGCAGTGACACTCCTTGGGCAGATACGCAGTATTTT.

The V call is TRBV7-2, the J call TRBJ2-1, with D hard to call. Germline V CDR1 and CDR2: SGHTA, FQGNSA. CDR3 length: 16 amino acids. Trimming shortened V by 8 bases and J by 0 bases, and 17 bases separated the two germline ends. This CDR3 reads CASVIRAPSSYNEQFF. The CDR3 DNA sequence: TGTGCCAGCGTCATTAGGGCCCCAAGCTCCTACAATGAGCAGTTCTTC.

DNA for the CDR3: TGTGCCAGCTCCAGGGAATCTGGAAACACCATATATTTT. It codes for CASSRESGNTIYF. This chain joins TRBV9 and TRBJ1-3, with D tentatively TRBD1 (5 bases). Trimming took 7 bases from V and 1 from J, leaving 9 bases between them. Germline loops: CDR1 SGDLS, CDR2 YYNGEE. CDR3 length: 13 residues.

This chain joins TRBV5-4 and TRBJ1-6; D call uncertain. CDR3 length: 16 amino acids. CDR1 and CDR2 (germline): SGHNT, YYREEE (reference sequence). V was shortened by 0 bases and J by 7 bases, with 14 bases between the two germline ends. This chain's CDR3 is CASSLGGVGLNSPLHF. In nucleotides, the CDR3 is TGTGCCAGCAGCTTGGGCGGGGTAGGTCTCAATTCACCCCTCCACTTT.

The chain employs TRBV2 and TRBJ2-5; TRBD1 matches at 7 bases. This CDR3 comprises 12 residues. The germline V gene has CDR1 SNHLY and CDR2 FYNNEI. The ends lost 1 base at V and 11 bases at J; junction bases unmatched: 4. Here the CDR3 reads CASSEELQGQYF. In nucleotides, the CDR3 is TGTGCCAGCAGTGAAGAATTACAGGGGCAGTACTTC.

The chain has TRBV20-1 and TRBJ1-2; D unresolved. Germline CDR1 is DFQATT and CDR2 is SNEGSKA (reference sequence). The CDR3 covers 10 residues. The V gene lost 0 bases and the J gene lost 11 bases, with 7 bases spanning the gap. CDR3 amino acids: CSARDIGYTF. DNA for the CDR3: TGCAGTGCTAGAGATATCGGTTACACCTTC.

This CDR3 is CATSVSGGGYNEQFF. CDR3 DNA: TGTGCCACCAGTGTTAGCGGGGGGGGATACAATGAGCAGTTCTTC. V and J are TRBV15 and TRBJ2-1; 11 bases line up with TRBD2. Germline assignment: CDR1 LNHNV and CDR2 YYDKDF (reference sequence). The V segment lost 6 bases and the J segment 4 bases; nucleotides outside the gene matches: 5. The CDR3 length is 15 residues.

The chain links TRBV11-1 to TRBJ2-7; 9 positions agree with TRBD1. With 5 bases clipped from V and 7 bases from J, the junction kept 12 bases outside the gene matches. This CDR3 region has 15 residues. The germline V gene encodes CDR1 SGHAT and CDR2 FQDESV (reference sequence). The CDR3 region has the DNA TGTGCCAGCAGCCCCAGGGACAGGGACCTACTTGAGCAGTACTTC. It specifies CASSPRDRDLLEQYF.